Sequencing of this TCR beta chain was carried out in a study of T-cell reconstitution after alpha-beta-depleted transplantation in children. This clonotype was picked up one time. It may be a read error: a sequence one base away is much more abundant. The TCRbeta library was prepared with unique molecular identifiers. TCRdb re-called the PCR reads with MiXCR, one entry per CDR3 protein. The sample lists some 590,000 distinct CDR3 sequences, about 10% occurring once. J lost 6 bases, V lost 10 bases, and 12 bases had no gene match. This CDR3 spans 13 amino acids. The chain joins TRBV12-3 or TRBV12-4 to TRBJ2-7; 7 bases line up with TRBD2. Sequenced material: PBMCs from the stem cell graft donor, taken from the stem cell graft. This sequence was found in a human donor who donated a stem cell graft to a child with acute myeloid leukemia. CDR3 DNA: TGTGCCATTGGCGGGCGGGAGTCTCGCGAGCAGTACTTC. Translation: CAIGGRESREQYF.